This T cell receptor (beta chain) is drawn from a study of cytomegalovirus exposure and HLA in healthy donors. Looking at the study overall: Of the donors genotyped, approximately 400 in all, 80% to 85% fell in the Caucasian-associated ancestry cluster.

The PCR was carried out with 60 Vbeta primers and 13 Jbeta primers. Only in-frame clones appear in the TCRdb table, and some are missing; sequencing was by immunoSEQ multiplex PCR. The sample gives more than 110,000 clones, around 83% of which show up once; around 4.1% is in the top ten. On this clone itself: No antigen is known for it.

V shed 1 base, J shed 8 bases, and the junction held 7 bases outside the gene matches. The CDR3 loop spans 14 amino acids. Germline lookup yields CDR1 LNHNV and CDR2 YYDKDF (reference sequence). Findings of the study overall: In a later analysis, productive TCRs from donors in an Asian-associated ancestry cluster reportedly carried fewer N-insertions than the cohort mean. 87-base-pair reads could not separate some V segments, including TRBV6-2 and TRBV6-3.

Material: PBMCs. The receptor's source is a man in his forties in good health and CMV-seropositive. The chain employs TRBV15 and TRBJ1-2, with 7 bases fitting TRBD1. Here the CDR3 DNA reads TGTGCCACCAGCAGAGCGGGAGGGGGCAGGGGCTACACCTTC. It yields the protein CATSRAGGGRGYTF.